What follows describes a single TCR beta chain. This entry is derived from a study of PD-L1 blockade in urothelial cancer. Overall study context: Patients took up atezolizumab at some point between 2014 and 2015 at 1,200 mg intravenously every 3 weeks. Patients had undergone 0 to 3 prior chemotherapy regimens.

Specified time point: peripheral blood 6 weeks after treatment start. Sample contribution per patient ranged from 1 to 8, covering pretreatment and on-treatment. Each PCR received spiked synthetic TCR analog templates. Sequenced by immunoSEQ multiplex PCR; TCRdb stores in-frame clones only, minus some. This sample has about 29,000 clones, with less than 90% found just once. Germline V gene data show CDR1 as SGHTA and CDR2 as FQGTGA. This CDR3 is built from 17 residues. V gave up 4 bases and J gave up 1 base, with 19 bases separating them. The chain joins TRBV7-3 to TRBJ1-1; tentatively, D is TRBD1 (6 bases). This specimen consisted of PBMCs, obtained around atezolizumab (anti-PD-L1) treatment. The sequence came from a man between 65 and 85 years old with urothelial cancer. The CDR3 protein is CASSSLGARQGNTEAFF. CDR3 DNA: TGTGCCAGCAGCTCCTTGGGGGCCCGCCAAGGGAACACTGAAGCTTTCTTT.